This T cell receptor beta chain was documented in a study of vaccination effects on CD4 cells after COVID-19. Study in general: It was a median of 72 days after the second dose that post-vaccine samples were obtained.

This table comes from immunoSEQ multiplex PCR, and its TCRdb copy is limited to in-frame clones, with some not included. The repertoire has just under 30,000 clones, roughly 74% of them found once; the top ten carry about 17%. On this clone itself: No antigen is known for it.

In the ViraFEST assay, antigen-specific CD4+ clonotypes were identified by expansion after peptide-pool stimulation. Following 10 days of culture, CD4+ T cells were isolated. Subjects were given two BNT162b2 or mRNA-1273 vaccine doses. No vaccinee had earlier SARS-CoV-2 infection, and nucleocapsid antibodies were negative. For each well, a few million PBMC were cultured with around 10 IU/ml IL-2 and roughly 10 ug/ml peptides. V was clipped by 4 bases and J by 4 bases, with 11 bases between them. CDR1 is SGHDT and CDR2 is YYEEEE in the germline V gene. The CDR3 is 13 amino acids. This receptor was taken from a human donor who received a COVID-19 vaccine. Sequencing was performed on CD4+ T cells from PBMCs cultured with HCoV-OC43 spike peptides, taken after COVID-19 vaccination. Subset defined: HCoV-OC43 spike overlapping peptide pool stimulation. This chain links TRBV5-6 with TRBJ2-5, with D perhaps TRBD1 (6 bases). CDR3 nucleotides: TGTGCCAGCAGCCCGAGGGGGATAGAGACCCAGTACTTC. Protein: CASSPRGIETQYF.